The 18 T cell receptor beta chains reported below all come from one sample, sequenced in a study of cytomegalovirus exposure and HLA in healthy donors (TCRdb year 2017). The library was built by means of the immunoSEQ multiplex PCR assay. For the multiplex PCR, a mixture combining 60 forward primers for TCR Vbeta segments and 13 reverse primers for TCR Jbeta segments was used. TCRdb's version of the immuneACCESS table is confined to in-frame rearrangements and falls short of the full clone set. An unresolved V gene accounts for under half of the shortfall where checked; the remainder is of unknown origin. The sample table contains approximately 100,000 clones; only one count was recorded for more than 60% of them. The ten largest account for approximately 16% of the sample. The specimen sequenced was PBMCs. The receptors here all came from a man aged 55 to 70 in good health and CMV-seropositive.

The CDR3 here is CASGLALGGAFEQYF. The CDR3 bases are TGTGCTAGTGGTTTGGCCCTCGGGGGGGCGTTCGAGCAGTACTTC. The V call is TRBV12-5, the J call TRBJ2-7, with 8 bases identical to TRBD2. Looked up from germline, CDR1 is LGHNT and CDR2 is FRNRAP. The J segment lost 6 bases and the V segment lost 1 base, leaving 8 bases of the junction unmatched. CDR3 size: 15 residues.

This sequence joins TRBV30 and TRBJ2-7; 9 bases agree with TRBD1. Germline V gene data show CDR1 as GTSNPN and CDR2 as SVGIG (reference sequence). J was trimmed by 3 bases and V by 5 bases; bases with no gene match: 5. This CDR3 region has 13 residues. The CDR3 DNA follows: TGTGCCTGGGAATCGACAGGGGGCTACGAGCAGTACTTC. This codes for CAWESTGGYEQYF. Drawing the rest from reference TRBV30 and TRBJ2-7, the complete variable domain is SQTIHQWPATLVQPVGSPLSLECTVEGTSNPNLYWYRQAAGRGLQLLFYSVGIGQISSEVPQNLSASRPQDRQFILSSKKLLLSDSGFYLCAWESTGGYEQYFGPGTRLTVT.

The count of this clone is one. The chain carries TRBV9 and TRBJ2-1; 11 bases map to TRBD2. This CDR3 has 15 residues. CDR1 and CDR2 from the germline V gene are SGDLS and YYNGEE. Unmatched junction bases numbered 4, after V lost 3 bases and J lost 5 bases. This CDR3 is CASSEGLAANNEQFF. Here the CDR3 DNA reads TGTGCCAGCAGCGAGGGACTAGCGGCCAACAATGAGCAGTTCTTC. Combining the CDR3 with reference TRBV9 and TRBJ2-1 gives the whole variable domain DSGVTQTPKHLITATGQRVTLRCSPRSGDLSVYWYQQSLDQGLQFLIQYYNGEERAKGNILERFSAQQFPDLHSELNLSSLELGDSALYFCASSEGLAANNEQFFGPGTRLTVL.

The rearrangement links TRBV27 to TRBJ2-7, with D possibly TRBD1 on 5 matching bases. This CDR3 has 14 amino acids. Looked up from germline, CDR1 is MNHEY and CDR2 is SMNVEV (reference sequence). V lost 6 bases and J 0 bases, leaving 12 bases between the germline ends. CDR3 DNA: TGTGCCAGCAGCAGGACAACGAGCTCCTACGAGCAGTACTTC. It yields the protein CASSRTTSSYEQYF.

This clone turned up a few times. The chain uses TRBV25-1 and TRBJ2-7; D not resolved. Germline V gives CDR1 MGHDK, CDR2 SYGVNS. The CDR3 runs 12 residues. V lost 8 bases and J 4 bases, leaving 12 bases between the germline ends. The CDR3, as DNA: TGTGCCAGCGCCCTTAACAGTTACGAGCAGTACTTC. This sequence encodes CASALNSYEQYF.

This clone has only one observation. The chain recombines TRBV14 with TRBJ2-5; D is ambiguous. The germline V gene encodes CDR1 SGHDN and CDR2 FVKESK. The CDR3 runs 13 residues. The V end was cut by 0 bases, the J end by 4 bases, with 6 bases between. CDR3 bases: TGTGCCAGCAGCCAAGATTTAGCAGAGACCCAGTACTTC. This codes for CASSQDLAETQYF.

Comment on this clone: At one of its ends the junction is not consistent with the germline gene, which may arise from a read error. The J gene is TRBJ2-2, the V gene TRBV10-3; the match to TRBD2 covers 7 bases. CDR3 size: 16 residues. Germline-derived CDR1 and CDR2 are ENHRY and SYGVKD. The CDR3 protein is CAISGPRGVNPGELFF. CDR3 DNA: TGTGCCATCAGTGGCCCTCGGGGGGTGAACCCCGGGGAGCTGTTTTTT.

V usage is TRBV7-9 and J usage is TRBJ2-5; 8 bases align to TRBD1. This CDR3 is 17 amino acids long. Germline values: CDR1 SEHNR, CDR2 FQNEAQ (reference sequence). V shed 5 bases and J 5 bases; nucleotides not matched to a gene: 16. The CDR3 nucleotides read TGTGCCAGCAGCCCTAGGATCGGACAGGGAGGTTGGGAGACCCAGTACTTC. This codes for CASSPRIGQGGWETQYF.

The chain joins TRBV19 to TRBJ1-5; TRBD1 aligns across 9 bases. Germline values: CDR1 LNHDA, CDR2 SQIVND (reference sequence). This CDR3 contains 17 residues. With V trimmed by 8 bases and J by 2 bases, 13 bases remained unmatched. The CDR3 bases are TGTGCCAGTTCAACGGGACAGGGACTGGTCGGCAATCAGCCCCAGCATTTT. Amino acid sequence: CASSTGQGLVGNQPQHF.

The gene calls are TRBV7-9 and TRBJ2-7; a weak D match, TRBD2 (6 bases). V was trimmed by 4 bases and J by 4 bases, leaving 14 bases between them. Germline loops: CDR1 SEHNR, CDR2 FQNEAQ (reference sequence). This CDR3 is 14 amino acids long. Written as DNA, the CDR3 is TGTGCCAGCAGCTCGCAGGGAGGAGGGTACGAGCAGTACTTC. Its translation: CASSSQGGGYEQYF.

V usage is TRBV6-1 and J usage is TRBJ2-2, with D unresolved. This CDR3 spans 14 amino acids. Germline CDR1 and CDR2: MNHNS and SASEGT. V lost 8 bases and J lost 0, with 10 bases in between. Here the CDR3 reads CASGVASNTGELFF. The CDR3 DNA reads as TGTGCCAGCGGAGTGGCCTCGAACACCGGGGAGCTGTTTTTT.

The rearrangement joins TRBV7-9 to TRBJ2-5, with D unclear. Germline CDR1 and CDR2: SEHNR and FQNEAQ (reference sequence). CDR3 length: 14 amino acids. With 5 bases removed from V and 2 bases from J, the gap between germline ends came to 12 bases. CDR3 residues: CASSTNAIQETQYF. DNA of the CDR3: TGTGCCAGCAGCACTAACGCCATACAAGAGACCCAGTACTTC.

The chain links TRBV6-1 to TRBJ1-1, with D possibly TRBD1 on 5 matching bases. V gave up 8 bases and J gave up 1 base, with 14 bases separating them. Germline lookup yields CDR1 MNHNS and CDR2 SASEGT. This CDR3 contains 14 residues. CDR3 loop: CASGLGGKNTEAFF. CDR3 nucleotides: TGTGCCAGCGGATTGGGGGGAAAGAACACTGAAGCTTTCTTT.

The V and J genes are TRBV28 and TRBJ2-1; 11 bases line up with TRBD2. The junction had 7 bases not matched to a gene; V was cut back by 6 bases and J by 6 bases. CDR1 and CDR2 (germline): MDHEN, SYDVKM. The CDR3 is 15 amino acids. The CDR3 DNA is TGTGCCAGCAGCCAACTAGCGGGGGAAATCAATGAGCAGTTCTTC. It encodes CASSQLAGEINEQFF.

With respect to this clone: Distinct nucleotide sequences in the sample also encode this CDR3. V gene TRBV5-1 combines with J gene TRBJ2-5, with 11 bases identical to TRBD1. The CDR3 is made up of 15 amino acids. Germline V gene lookup returns CDR1 SGHRS and CDR2 YFSETQ. The ends lost 2 bases at V and 2 bases at J; junction bases unmatched: 2. The DNA of the CDR3 is TGCGCCAGCAGCTTTGGGACAGGGGGGCAAGAGACCCAGTACTTC. Translated: CASSFGTGGQETQYF.

The V and J genes are TRBV4-1 and TRBJ2-3; D gene ambiguous. Germline V lookup: CDR1 MGHRA, CDR2 YSYEKL. The CDR3 consists of 13 residues. Trimming removed 4 bases at V and 0 bases at J, with 5 bases between. Here the CDR3 reads CASSPPSTDTQYF. The CDR3 DNA sequence: TGCGCCAGCAGCCCCCCTAGCACAGATACGCAGTATTTT.

This chain connects TRBV5-1 to TRBJ1-3, with D possibly matching TRBD1 (5 bases). V was trimmed by 4 bases and J by 0 bases, leaving 17 bases between them. The CDR3 sequence is 17 residues long. Germline-derived CDR1 and CDR2 are SGHRS and YFSETQ. The CDR3 DNA follows: TGCGCCAGCAGCCTGGCCCCGGGACTGAACTCTGGAAACACCATATATTTT. Its protein is CASSLAPGLNSGNTIYF.

The CDR3 nucleotides read TGTGCCAGCAGCCCCATAGCTAGCGGACTCACCTACGAGCAGTACTTC. Translation: CASSPIASGLTYEQYF. The chain employs TRBV14 and TRBJ2-7; TRBD2 agrees at 7 bases. V lost 4 bases and J lost 2; bases outside the gene matches: 11. Germline V gene data show CDR1 as SGHDN and CDR2 as FVKESK. The CDR3 is 16 amino acids.